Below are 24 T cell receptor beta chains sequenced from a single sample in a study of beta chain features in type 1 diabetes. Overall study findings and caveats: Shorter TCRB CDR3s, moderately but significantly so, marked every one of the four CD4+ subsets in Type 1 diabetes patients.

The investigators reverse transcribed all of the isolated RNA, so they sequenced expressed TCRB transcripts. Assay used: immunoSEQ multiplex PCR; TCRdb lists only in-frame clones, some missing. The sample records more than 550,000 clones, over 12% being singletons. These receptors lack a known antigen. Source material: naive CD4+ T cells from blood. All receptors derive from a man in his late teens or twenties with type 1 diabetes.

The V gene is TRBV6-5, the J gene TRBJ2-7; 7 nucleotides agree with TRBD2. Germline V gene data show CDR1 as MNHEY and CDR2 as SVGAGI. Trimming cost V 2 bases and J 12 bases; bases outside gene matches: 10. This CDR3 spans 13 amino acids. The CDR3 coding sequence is TGTGCCAGCAGTTACGGGCGGGGGAGCCTAACGTACTTC. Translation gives CASSYGRGSLTYF.

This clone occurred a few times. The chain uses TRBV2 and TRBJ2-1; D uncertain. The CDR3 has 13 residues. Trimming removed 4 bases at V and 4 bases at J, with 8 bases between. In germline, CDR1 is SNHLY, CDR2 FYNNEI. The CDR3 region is CASSVENYNEQFF. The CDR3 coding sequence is TGTGCCAGCAGTGTTGAAAATTACAATGAGCAGTTCTTC. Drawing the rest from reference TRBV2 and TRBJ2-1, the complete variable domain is EPEVTQTPSHQVTQMGQEVILRCVPISNHLYFYWYRQILGQKVEFLVSFYNNEISEKSEIFDDQFSVERPDGSNFTLKIRSTKLEDSAMYFCASSVENYNEQFFGPGTRLTVL.

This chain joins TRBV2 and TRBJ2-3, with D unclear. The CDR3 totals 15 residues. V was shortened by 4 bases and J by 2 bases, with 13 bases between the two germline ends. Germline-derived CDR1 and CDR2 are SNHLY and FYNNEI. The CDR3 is CASSGRAQNTDTQYF. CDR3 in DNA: TGTGCCAGCAGTGGCCGGGCCCAGAACACAGATACGCAGTATTTT. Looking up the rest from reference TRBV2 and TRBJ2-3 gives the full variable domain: EPEVTQTPSHQVTQMGQEVILRCVPISNHLYFYWYRQILGQKVEFLVSFYNNEISEKSEIFDDQFSVERPDGSNFTLKIRSTKLEDSAMYFCASSGRAQNTDTQYFGPGTRLTVL.

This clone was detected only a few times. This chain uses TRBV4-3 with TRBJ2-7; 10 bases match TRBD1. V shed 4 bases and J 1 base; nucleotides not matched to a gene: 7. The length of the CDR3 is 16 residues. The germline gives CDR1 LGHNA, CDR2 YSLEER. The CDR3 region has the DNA TGCGCCAGCAGCCGCGTTGGGACAGGGGCTTCCTACGAGCAGTACTTC. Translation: CASSRVGTGASYEQYF.

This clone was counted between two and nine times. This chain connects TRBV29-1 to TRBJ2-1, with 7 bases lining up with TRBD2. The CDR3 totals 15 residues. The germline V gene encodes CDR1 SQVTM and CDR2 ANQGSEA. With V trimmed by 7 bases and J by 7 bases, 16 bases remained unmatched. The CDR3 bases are TGCAGCGCCGAAGGAATGGGCCCCGGGGGGAATGAGCAGTTCTTC. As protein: CSAEGMGPGGNEQFF.

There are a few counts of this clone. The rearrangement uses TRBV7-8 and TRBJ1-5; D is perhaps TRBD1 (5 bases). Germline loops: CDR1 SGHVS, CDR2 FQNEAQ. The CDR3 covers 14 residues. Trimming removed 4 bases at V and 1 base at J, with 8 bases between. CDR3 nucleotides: TGTGCCAGCAGCTCAGAGGGGAGCAATCAGCCCCAGCATTTT. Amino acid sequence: CASSSEGSNQPQHF.

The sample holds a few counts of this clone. CDR3 sequence: CAITGQGSNYGYTF. The CDR3 nucleotides read TGTGCCATCACTGGACAGGGTTCTAACTATGGCTACACCTTC. This sequence joins TRBV10-3 and TRBJ1-2, with 8 bases matching TRBD1. The V gene's germline CDR1 is ENHRY and CDR2 SYGVKD. The ends lost 7 bases at V and 0 bases at J; junction bases unmatched: 4. This CDR3 contains 14 residues.

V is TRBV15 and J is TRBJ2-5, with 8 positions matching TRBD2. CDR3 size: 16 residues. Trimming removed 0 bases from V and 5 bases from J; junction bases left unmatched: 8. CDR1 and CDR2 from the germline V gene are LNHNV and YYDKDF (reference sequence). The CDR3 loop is CATSREWGGRTETQYF. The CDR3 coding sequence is TGTGCCACCAGCAGAGAATGGGGCGGGAGGACGGAGACCCAGTACTTC.

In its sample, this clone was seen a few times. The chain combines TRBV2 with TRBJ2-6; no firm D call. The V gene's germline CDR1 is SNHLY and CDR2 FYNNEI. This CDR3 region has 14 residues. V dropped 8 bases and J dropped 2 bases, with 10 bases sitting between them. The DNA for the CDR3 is TGTGCCAGCTTGGGTAACCCTGGGGCCAACGTCCTGACTTTC. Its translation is CASLGNPGANVLTF.

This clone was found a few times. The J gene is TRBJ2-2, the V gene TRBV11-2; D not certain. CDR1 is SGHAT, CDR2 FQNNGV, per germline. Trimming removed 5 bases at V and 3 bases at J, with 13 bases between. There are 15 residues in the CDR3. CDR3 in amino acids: CASSLPKAYTGELFF. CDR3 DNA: TGTGCCAGCAGCCTCCCAAAGGCTTACACCGGGGAGCTGTTTTTT.

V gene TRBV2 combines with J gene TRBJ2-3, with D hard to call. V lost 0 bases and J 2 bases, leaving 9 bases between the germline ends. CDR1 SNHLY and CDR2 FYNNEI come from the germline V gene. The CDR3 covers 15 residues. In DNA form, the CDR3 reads TGTGCCAGCAGTGAAGCGCTTGCTATCACAGATACGCAGTATTTT. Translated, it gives CASSEALAITDTQYF.

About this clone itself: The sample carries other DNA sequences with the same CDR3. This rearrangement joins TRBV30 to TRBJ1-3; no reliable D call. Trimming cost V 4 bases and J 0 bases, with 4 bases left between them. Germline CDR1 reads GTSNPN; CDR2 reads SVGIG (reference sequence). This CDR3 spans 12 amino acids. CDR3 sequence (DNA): TGTGCCTGGAAAAGCTCTGGAAACACCATATATTTT. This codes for CAWKSSGNTIYF. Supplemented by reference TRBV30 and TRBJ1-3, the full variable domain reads SQTIHQWPATLVQPVGSPLSLECTVEGTSNPNLYWYRQAAGRGLQLLFYSVGIGQISSEVPQNLSASRPQDRQFILSSKKLLLSDSGFYLCAWKSSGNTIYFGEGSWLTVV.

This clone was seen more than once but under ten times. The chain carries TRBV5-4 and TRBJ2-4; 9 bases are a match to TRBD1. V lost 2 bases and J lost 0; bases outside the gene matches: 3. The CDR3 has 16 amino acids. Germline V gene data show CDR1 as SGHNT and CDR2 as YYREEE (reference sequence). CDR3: CASSLTGGAAKNIQYF. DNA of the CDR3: TGTGCCAGCAGCTTAACAGGGGGCGCAGCCAAAAACATTCAGTACTTC.

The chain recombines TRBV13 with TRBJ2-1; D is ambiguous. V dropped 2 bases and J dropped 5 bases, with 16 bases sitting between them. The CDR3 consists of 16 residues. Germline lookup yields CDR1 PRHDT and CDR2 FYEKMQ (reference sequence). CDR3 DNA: TGTGCCAGCAGCTTAAGTGGGCAGGAGCCCCACAATGAGCAGTTCTTC. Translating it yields CASSLSGQEPHNEQFF.

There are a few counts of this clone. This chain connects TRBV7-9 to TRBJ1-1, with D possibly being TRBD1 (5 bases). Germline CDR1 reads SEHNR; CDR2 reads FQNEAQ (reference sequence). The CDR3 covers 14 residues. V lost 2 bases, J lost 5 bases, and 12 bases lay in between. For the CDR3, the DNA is TGTGCCAGCAGCTTACGGGGGATGAGAACTGAAGCTTTCTTT. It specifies CASSLRGMRTEAFF.

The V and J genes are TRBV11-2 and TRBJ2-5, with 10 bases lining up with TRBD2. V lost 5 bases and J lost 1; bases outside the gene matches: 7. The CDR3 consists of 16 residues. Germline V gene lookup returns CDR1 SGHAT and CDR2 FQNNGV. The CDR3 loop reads CASSPRTSGGQETQYF. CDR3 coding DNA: TGTGCCAGCAGCCCCCGGACTAGCGGAGGCCAAGAGACCCAGTACTTC.

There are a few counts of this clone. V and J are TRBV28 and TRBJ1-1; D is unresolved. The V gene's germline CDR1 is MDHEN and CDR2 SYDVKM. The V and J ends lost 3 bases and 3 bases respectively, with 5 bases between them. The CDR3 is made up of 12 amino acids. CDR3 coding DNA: TGTGCCAGCAGTTTCGGATACACTGAAGCTTTCTTT. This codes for CASSFGYTEAFF. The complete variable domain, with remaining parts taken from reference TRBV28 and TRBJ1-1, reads DVKVTQSSRYLVKRTGEKVFLECVQDMDHENMFWYRQDPGLGLRLIYFSYDVKMKEKGDIPEGYSVSREKKERFSLILESASTNQTSMYLCASSFGYTEAFFGQGTRLTVV.

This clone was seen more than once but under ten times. CDR3 loop: CAVKERQLNTEAFF. In DNA, the CDR3 is TGTGCCGTAAAGGAGCGCCAGTTGAACACTGAAGCTTTCTTT. The gene calls are TRBV19 and TRBJ1-1; the D is unclear. CDR3 length: 14 residues. The ends were cut back, 11 bases at V and 0 bases at J, with 16 bases in the middle. Germline V gene data show CDR1 as LNHDA and CDR2 as SQIVND (reference sequence). Filled out from reference TRBV19 and TRBJ1-1, the complete variable domain reads DGGITQSPKYLFRKEGQNVTLSCEQNLNHDAMYWYRQDPGQGLRLIYYSQIVNDFQKGDIAEGYSVSREKKESFPLTVTSAQKNPTAFYLCAVKERQLNTEAFFGQGTRLTVV.

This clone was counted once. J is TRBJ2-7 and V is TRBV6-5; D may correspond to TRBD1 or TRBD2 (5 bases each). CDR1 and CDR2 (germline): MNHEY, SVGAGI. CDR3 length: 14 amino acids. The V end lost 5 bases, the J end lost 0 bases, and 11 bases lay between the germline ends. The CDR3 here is CASSPGTVSYEQYF. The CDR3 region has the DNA TGTGCCAGCAGTCCCGGGACGGTCTCCTACGAGCAGTACTTC.

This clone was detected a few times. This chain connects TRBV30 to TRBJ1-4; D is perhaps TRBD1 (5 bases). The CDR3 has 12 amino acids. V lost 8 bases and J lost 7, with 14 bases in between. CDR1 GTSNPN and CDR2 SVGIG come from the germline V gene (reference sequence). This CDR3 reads CALGRGGEKLFF. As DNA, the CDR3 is TGTGCCCTGGGGAGGGGAGGTGAAAAACTGTTTTTT.

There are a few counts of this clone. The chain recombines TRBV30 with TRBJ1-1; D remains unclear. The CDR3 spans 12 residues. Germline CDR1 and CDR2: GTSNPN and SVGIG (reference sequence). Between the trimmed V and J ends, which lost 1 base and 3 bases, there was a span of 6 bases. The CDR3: CAWSDPYTEAFF. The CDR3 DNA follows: TGTGCCTGGAGTGACCCCTACACTGAAGCTTTCTTT.

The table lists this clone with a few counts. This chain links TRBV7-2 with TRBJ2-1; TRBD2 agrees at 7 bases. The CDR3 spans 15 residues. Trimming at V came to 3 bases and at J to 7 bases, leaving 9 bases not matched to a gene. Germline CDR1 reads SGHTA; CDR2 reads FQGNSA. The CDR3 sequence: CASSLGHTGGNEQFF. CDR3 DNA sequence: TGTGCCAGCAGCTTGGGGCACACGGGGGGTAATGAGCAGTTCTTC.

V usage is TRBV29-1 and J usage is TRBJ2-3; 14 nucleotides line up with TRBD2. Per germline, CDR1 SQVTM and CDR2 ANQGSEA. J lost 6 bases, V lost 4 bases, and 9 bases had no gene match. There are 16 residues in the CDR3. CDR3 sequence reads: CSVGVGTSGSGDTQYF. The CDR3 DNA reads TGCAGCGTTGGGGTCGGGACTAGCGGGAGCGGGGATACGCAGTATTTT.

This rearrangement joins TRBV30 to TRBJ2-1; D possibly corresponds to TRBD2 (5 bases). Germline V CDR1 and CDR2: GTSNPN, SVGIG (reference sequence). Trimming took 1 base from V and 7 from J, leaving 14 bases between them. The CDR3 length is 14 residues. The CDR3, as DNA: TGTGCCTGGAGTGCAGCCCCAGGCGGGAATGAGCAGTTCTTC. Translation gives CAWSAAPGGNEQFF.